A selection of T cell receptor beta chains follows, all from one sample in a study of identical twins. TCRdb recomputed calls from the 5' RACE reads with MiXCR, one row per CDR3 protein. The table records hundreds of thousands of distinct CDR3 sequences, around a sixth of them present only once. This sample also appeared in a second study, on T cells expressing NK-cell markers.

The sample consisted of PBMCs. These receptors were taken from a woman aged 18-29 years in good health. Each CDR3 is given with its conserved first and last residue. D genes are given only for firm matches. Clone size is shown for a subset of rows, as once, few, many or a class of expanded clone.

clone_size	v_call	d_call	j_call	cdr3_length	cdr3_aa	cdr3_nt
few	TRBV4-3	NA	TRBJ2-5	15	CASSQFALPQETQYF	TGCGCCAGCAGCCAATTTGCGCTTCCCCAAGAGACCCAGTACTTC
NA	TRBV30	TRBD2	TRBJ2-1	15	CAWNQLAGGLGEQFF	TGTGCCTGGAACCAACTAGCGGGGGGCCTCGGGGAGCAGTTCTTC
few	TRBV11-2	NA	TRBJ1-1	12	CASSLVGPSAFF	TGTGCCAGCAGCTTAGTCGGGCCCTCTGCTTTCTTT
few	TRBV11-2	NA	TRBJ1-2	11	CASSLAAVYTF	TGTGCCAGCAGCTTAGCGGCTGTCTACACCTTC
NA	TRBV5-1	TRBD1	TRBJ2-7	17	CASKVLSTGGAEYEQYF	TGCGCCAGCAAGGTCCTATCCACAGGGGGCGCGGAGTACGAGCAGTACTTC
NA	TRBV5-1	NA	TRBJ2-7	12	CASSRGWDEQYF	TGCGCCAGCAGCCGGGGATGGGACGAGCAGTACTTC
NA	TRBV2	NA	TRBJ2-1	15	CASSEEGGSYNEQFF	TGTGCCAGCAGTGAAGAGGGTGGGTCCTACAATGAGCAGTTCTTC
NA	TRBV10-3	TRBD1	TRBJ2-1	15	CAISSGQGMVDEQFF	TGTGCCATCAGCTCGGGACAGGGGATGGTCGATGAGCAGTTCTTC
NA	TRBV11-2	NA	TRBJ1-5	14	CASSSDGFNQPQHF	TGTGCCAGCAGCTCGGACGGCTTCAATCAGCCCCAGCATTTT
few	TRBV5-1	TRBD2	TRBJ2-7	15	CASSLAAGGDYEQYF	TGCGCCAGCAGCTTGGCGGCGGGAGGGGACTACGAGCAGTACTTC
few	TRBV7-6	TRBD2	TRBJ2-2	16	CASSLAIAGRFGELFF	TGTGCCAGCAGCTTAGCGATAGCGGGAAGGTTCGGGGAGCTGTTTTTT
NA	TRBV2	NA	TRBJ2-5	15	CASSAPQGMEETQYF	TGTGCCAGCAGCGCTCCACAGGGAATGGAAGAGACCCAGTACTTC
few	TRBV20-1	NA	TRBJ2-7	12	CSALGRSYEQYF	TGCAGTGCCCTGGGCAGGAGCTACGAGCAGTACTTC
few	TRBV6-1	NA	TRBJ1-4	15	CASSEVSGGNEKLFF	TGTGCCAGCAGTGAAGTTAGTGGGGGTAATGAAAAACTGTTTTTT
few	TRBV20-1	NA	TRBJ1-1	13	CSAQDSRNTEAFF	TGCAGTGCACAAGACAGCCGGAACACTGAAGCTTTCTTT